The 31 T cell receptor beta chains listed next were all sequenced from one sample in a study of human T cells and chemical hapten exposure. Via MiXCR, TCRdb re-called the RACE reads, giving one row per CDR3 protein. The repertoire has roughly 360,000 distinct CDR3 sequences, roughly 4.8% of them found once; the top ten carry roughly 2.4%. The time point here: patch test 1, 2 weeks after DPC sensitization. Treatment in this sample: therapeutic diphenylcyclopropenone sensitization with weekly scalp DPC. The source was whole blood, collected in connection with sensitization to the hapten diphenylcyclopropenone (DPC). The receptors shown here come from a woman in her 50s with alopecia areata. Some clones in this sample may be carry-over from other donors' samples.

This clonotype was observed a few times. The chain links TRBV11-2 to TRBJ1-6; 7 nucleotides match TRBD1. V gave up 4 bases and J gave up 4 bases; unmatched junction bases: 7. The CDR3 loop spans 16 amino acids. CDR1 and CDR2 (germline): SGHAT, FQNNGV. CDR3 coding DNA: TGTGCCAGCAGCTCCACAGGACAGGTTTATAATTCACCCCTCCACTTT. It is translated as CASSSTGQVYNSPLHF.

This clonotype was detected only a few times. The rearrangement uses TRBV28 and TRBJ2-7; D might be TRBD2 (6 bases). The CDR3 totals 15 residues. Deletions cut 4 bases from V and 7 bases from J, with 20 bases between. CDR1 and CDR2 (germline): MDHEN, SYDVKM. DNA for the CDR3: TGTGCCAGCAGTTCCCCGCAACTAGCTGCCCGGGAGCAGTACTTC. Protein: CASSSPQLAAREQYF.

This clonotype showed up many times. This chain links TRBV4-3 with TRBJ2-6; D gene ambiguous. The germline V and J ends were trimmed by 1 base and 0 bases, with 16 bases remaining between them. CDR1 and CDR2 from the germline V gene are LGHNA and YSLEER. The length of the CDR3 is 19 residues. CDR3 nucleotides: TGCGCCAGCAGCCAAGGAGGAACTTCCCCCAACTCTGGGGCCAACGTCCTGACTTTC. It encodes CASSQGGTSPNSGANVLTF.

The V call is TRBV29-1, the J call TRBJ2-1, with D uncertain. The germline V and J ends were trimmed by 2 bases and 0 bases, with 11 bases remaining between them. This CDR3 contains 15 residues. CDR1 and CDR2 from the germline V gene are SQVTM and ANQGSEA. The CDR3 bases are TGCAGCGTTGAACCGGGCAGGAGCTCCTACAATGAGCAGTTCTTC. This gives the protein CSVEPGRSSYNEQFF.

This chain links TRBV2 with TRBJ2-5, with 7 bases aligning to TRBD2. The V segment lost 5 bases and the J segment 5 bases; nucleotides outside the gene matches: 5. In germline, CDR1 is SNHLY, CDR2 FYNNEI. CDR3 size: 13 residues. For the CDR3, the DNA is TGTGCCAGCAGTAGACTAGCACGGGAGACCCAGTACTTC. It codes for CASSRLARETQYF. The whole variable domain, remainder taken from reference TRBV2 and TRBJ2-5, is EPEVTQTPSHQVTQMGQEVILRCVPISNHLYFYWYRQILGQKVEFLVSFYNNEISEKSEIFDDQFSVERPDGSNFTLKIRSTKLEDSAMYFCASSRLARETQYFGPGTRLLVL.

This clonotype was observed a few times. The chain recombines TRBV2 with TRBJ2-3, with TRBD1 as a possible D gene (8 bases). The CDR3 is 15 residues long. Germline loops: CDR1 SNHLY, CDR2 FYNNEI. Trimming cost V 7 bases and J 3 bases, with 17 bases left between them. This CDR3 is CASMSGTGGTDTQYF. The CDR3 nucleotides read TGTGCCAGCATGAGCGGGACAGGTGGGACAGATACGCAGTATTTT.

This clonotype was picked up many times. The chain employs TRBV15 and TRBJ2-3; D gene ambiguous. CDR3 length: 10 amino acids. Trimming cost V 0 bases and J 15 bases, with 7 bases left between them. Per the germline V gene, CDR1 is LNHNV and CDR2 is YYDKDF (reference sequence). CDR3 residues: CATSRDRLYF. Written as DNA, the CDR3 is TGTGCCACCAGCAGAGATCGGTTATATTTT.

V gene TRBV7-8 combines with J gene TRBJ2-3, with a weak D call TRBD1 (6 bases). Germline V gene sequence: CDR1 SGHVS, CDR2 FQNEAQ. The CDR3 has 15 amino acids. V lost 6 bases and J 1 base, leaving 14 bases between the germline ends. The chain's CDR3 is CASSPPGVGTDTQYF. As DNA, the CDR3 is TGTGCCAGCAGTCCCCCAGGGGTTGGCACAGATACGCAGTATTTT.

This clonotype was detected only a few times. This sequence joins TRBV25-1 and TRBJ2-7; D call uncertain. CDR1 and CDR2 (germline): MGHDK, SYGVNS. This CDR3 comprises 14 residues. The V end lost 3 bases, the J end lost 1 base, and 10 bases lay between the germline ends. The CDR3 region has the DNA TGTGCCAGCAGTGACGTTCCGACTTCCTACGAGCAGTACTTC. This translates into CASSDVPTSYEQYF.

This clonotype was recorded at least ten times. CDR3 amino acids: CSALLTGDTEAFF. CDR3 DNA: TGCAGCGCCCTTTTGACAGGGGACACTGAAGCTTTCTTT. V usage is TRBV29-1 and J usage is TRBJ1-1, with 8 positions matching TRBD1. CDR1 is SQVTM and CDR2 is ANQGSEA in the germline V gene. V lost 7 bases and J lost 3; bases outside the gene matches: 7. CDR3 size: 13 residues.

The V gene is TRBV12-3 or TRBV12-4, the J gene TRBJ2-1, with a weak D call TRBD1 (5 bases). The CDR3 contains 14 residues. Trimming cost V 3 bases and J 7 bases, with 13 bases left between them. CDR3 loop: CASSFVRVLNEQFF. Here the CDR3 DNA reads TGTGCCAGCAGTTTCGTCAGGGTCCTTAATGAGCAGTTCTTC.

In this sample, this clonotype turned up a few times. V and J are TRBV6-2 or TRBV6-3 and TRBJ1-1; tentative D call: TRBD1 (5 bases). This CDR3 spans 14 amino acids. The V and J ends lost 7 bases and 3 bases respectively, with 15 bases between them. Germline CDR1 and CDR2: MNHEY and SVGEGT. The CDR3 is CASKHSGGDTEAFF. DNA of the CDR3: TGTGCCAGCAAACACTCAGGAGGGGACACTGAAGCTTTCTTT.

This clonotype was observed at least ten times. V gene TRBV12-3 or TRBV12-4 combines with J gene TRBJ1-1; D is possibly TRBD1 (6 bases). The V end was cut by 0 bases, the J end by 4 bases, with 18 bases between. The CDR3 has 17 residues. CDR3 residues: CASSLAPWRGRPTEAFF. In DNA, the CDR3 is TGTGCCAGCAGTTTAGCCCCCTGGCGGGGGCGACCCACTGAAGCTTTCTTT.

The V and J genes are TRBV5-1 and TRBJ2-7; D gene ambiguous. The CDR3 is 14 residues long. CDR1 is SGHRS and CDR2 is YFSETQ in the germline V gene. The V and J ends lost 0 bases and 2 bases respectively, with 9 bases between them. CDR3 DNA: TGCGCCAGCAGCTTGGTTTCGGGTGCCTACGAGCAGTACTTC. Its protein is CASSLVSGAYEQYF.

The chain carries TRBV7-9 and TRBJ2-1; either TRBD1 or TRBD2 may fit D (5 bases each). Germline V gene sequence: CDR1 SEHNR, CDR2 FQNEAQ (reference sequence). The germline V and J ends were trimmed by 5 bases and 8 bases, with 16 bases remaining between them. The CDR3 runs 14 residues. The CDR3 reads CASSEGPLGDEQFF. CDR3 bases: TGTGCCAGCAGCGAGGGTCCCCTAGGGGATGAGCAGTTCTTC. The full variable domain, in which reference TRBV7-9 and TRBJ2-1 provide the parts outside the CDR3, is DTGVSQNPRHKITKRGQNVTFRCDPISEHNRLYWYRQTLGQGPEFLTYFQNEAQLEKSRLLSDRFSAERPKGSFSTLEIQRTEQGDSAMYLCASSEGPLGDEQFFGPGTRLTVL.

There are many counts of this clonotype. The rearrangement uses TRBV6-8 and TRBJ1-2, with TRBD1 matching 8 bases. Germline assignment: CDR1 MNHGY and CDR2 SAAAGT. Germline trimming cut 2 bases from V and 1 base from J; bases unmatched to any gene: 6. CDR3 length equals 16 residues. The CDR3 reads CASSYTRDRINYGYTF. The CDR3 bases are TGTGCCAGCAGTTACACACGGGACAGGATTAACTATGGCTACACCTTC.

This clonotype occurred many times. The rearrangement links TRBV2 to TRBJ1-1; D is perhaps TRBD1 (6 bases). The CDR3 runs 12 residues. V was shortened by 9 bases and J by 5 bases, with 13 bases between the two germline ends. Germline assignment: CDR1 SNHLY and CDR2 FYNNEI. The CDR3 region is CARDQGSTEAFF. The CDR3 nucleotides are TGTGCCAGGGACCAGGGGAGTACTGAAGCTTTCTTT.

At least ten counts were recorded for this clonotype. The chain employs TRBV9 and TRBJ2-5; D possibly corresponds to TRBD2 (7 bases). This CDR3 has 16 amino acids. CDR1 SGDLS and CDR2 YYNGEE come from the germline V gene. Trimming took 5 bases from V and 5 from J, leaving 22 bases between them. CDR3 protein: CASSEGPGGPGETQYF. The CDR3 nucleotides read TGTGCCAGCAGTGAAGGGCCGGGGGGCCCTGGGGAGACCCAGTACTTC.

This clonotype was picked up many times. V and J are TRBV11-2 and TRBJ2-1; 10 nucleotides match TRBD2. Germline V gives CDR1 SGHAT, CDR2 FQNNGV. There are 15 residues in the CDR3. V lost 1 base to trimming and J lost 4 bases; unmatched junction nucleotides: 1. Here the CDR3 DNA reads TGTGCCAGCAGCTTAGGGACTAGCGGTTACAATGAGCAGTTCTTC. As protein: CASSLGTSGYNEQFF.

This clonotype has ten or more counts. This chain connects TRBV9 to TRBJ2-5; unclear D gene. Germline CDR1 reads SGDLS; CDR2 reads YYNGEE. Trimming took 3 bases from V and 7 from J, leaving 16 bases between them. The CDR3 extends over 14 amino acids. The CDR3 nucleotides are TGTGCCAGCAGCGACTGGACGGATGCAGGGACCCAGTACTTC. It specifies CASSDWTDAGTQYF.

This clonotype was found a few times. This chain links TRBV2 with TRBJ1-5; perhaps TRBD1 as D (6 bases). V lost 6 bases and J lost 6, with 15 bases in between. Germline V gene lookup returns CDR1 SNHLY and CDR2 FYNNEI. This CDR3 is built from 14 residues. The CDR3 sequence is CASRLQGGGQPQHF. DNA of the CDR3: TGTGCCAGCAGACTACAGGGAGGCGGTCAGCCCCAGCATTTT.

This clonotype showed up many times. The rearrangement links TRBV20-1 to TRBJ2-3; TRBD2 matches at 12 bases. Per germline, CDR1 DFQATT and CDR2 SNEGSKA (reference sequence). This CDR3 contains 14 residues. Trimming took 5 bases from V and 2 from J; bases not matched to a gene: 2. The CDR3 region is CSALAGGITDTQYF. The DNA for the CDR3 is TGCAGTGCTCTAGCGGGAGGGATCACAGATACGCAGTATTTT.

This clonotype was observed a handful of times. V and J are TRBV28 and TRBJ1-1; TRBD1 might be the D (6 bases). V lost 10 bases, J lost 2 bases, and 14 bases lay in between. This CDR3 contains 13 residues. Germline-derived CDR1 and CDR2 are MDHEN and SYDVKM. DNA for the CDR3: TGTGCCACAACAGGGTTTACTAACACTGAAGCTTTCTTT. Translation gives CATTGFTNTEAFF.

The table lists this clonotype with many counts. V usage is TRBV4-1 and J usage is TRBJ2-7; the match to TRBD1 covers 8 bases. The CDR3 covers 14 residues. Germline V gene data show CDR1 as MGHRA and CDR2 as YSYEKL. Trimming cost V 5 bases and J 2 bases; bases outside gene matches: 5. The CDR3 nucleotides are TGCGCCAGCAGCTTAGGACAGGGCACCTACGAGCAGTACTTC. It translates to CASSLGQGTYEQYF.

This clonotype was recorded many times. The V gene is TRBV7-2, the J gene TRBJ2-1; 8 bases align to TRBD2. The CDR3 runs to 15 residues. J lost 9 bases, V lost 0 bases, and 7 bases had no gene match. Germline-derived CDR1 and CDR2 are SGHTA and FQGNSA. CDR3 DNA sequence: TGTGCCAGCAGCTTAGCGCTTGGCGGGGGGAGTGAGCAGTTCTTC. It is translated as CASSLALGGGSEQFF.

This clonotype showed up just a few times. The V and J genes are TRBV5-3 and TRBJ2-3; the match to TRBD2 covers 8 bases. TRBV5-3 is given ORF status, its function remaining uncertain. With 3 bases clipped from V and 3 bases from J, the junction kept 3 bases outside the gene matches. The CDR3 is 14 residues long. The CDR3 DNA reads TGTGCCAGAAGCTACAGCGGGAGAACAGATACGCAGTATTTT. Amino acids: CARSYSGRTDTQYF.

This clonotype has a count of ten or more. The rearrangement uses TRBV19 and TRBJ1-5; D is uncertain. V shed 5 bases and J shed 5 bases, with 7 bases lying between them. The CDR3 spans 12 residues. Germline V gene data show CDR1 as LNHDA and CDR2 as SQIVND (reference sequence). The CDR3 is CASSLVDQPQHF. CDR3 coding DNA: TGTGCCAGTAGTCTGGTGGATCAGCCCCAGCATTTT.

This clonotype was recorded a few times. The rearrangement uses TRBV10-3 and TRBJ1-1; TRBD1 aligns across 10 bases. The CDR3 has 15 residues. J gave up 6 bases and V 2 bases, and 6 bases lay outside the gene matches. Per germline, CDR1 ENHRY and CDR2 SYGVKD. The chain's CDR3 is CAISEPGQGVAEAFF. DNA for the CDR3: TGTGCCATCAGTGAGCCCGGACAGGGGGTCGCTGAAGCTTTCTTT.

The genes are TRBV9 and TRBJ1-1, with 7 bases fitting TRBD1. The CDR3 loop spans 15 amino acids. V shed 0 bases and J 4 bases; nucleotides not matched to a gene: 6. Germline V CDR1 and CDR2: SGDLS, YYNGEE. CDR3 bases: TGTGCCAGCAGCGTAGGGCAGGGGGGCGGCACTGAAGCTTTCTTT. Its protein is CASSVGQGGGTEAFF.

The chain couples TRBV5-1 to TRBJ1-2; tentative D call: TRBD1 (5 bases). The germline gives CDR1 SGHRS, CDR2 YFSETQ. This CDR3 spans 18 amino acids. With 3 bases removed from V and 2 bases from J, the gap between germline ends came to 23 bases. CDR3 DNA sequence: TGCGCCAGCAGCTCCGAGCACAGGTCTGGAATTTTAAACTATGGCTACACCTTC. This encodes CASSSEHRSGILNYGYTF.

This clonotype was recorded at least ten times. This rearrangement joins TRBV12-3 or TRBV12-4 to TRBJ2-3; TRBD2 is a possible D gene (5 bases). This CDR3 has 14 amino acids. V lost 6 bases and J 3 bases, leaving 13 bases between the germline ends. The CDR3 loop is CASSPRELTDTQYF. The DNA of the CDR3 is TGTGCCAGCAGCCCAAGGGAGTTAACAGATACGCAGTATTTT.